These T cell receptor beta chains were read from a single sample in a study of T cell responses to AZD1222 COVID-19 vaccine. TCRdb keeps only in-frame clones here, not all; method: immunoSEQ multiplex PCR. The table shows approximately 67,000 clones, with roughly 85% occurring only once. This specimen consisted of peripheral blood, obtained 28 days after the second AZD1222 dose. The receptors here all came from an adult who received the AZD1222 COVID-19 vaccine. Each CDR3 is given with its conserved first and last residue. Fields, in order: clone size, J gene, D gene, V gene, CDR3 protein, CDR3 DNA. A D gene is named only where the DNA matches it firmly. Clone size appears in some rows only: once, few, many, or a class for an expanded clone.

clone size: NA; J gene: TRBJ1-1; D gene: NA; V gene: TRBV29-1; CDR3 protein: CSVYSTPVNTEAFF; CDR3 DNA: TGCAGCGTCTATAGTACACCAGTAAACACTGAAGCTTTCTTT
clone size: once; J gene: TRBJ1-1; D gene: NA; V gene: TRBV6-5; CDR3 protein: CASTQTGSEAFF; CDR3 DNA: TGTGCCAGCACCCAGACAGGAAGTGAAGCTTTCTTT
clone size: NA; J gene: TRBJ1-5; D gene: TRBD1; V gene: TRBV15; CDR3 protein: CATSSVDRVGNQPQHF; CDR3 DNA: TGTGCCACCAGCAGTGTCGACAGGGTGGGCAATCAGCCCCAGCATTTT
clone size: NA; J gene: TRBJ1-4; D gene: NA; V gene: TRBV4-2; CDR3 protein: CASSQDQAGGEKLFF; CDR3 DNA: TGTGCCAGCAGCCAAGATCAGGCAGGAGGGGAAAAACTGTTTTTT
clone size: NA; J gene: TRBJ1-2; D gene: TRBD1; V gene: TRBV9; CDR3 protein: CASTRDRDGYTF; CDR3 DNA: TGTGCCAGCACCCGGGACAGGGATGGCTACACCTTC
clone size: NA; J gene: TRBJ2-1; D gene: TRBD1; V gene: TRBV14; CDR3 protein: CASSHRRRTGDNEQFF; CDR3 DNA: TGTGCCAGCAGCCACAGACGCCGGACAGGAGACAATGAGCAGTTCTTC
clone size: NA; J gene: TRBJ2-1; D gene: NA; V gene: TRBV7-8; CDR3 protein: CASSSSPENYNEQFF; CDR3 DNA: TGTGCCAGCAGCTCCAGCCCGGAGAACTACAATGAGCAGTTCTTC
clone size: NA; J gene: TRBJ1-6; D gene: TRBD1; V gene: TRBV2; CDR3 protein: CASMKGQGGSPLHF; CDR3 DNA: TGTGCCAGCATGAAGGGACAGGGAGGTTCACCCCTCCACTTT
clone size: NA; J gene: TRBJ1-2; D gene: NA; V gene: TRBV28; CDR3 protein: CASSFQRTNYGYTF; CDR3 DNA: TGTGCCAGCAGTTTCCAACGAACTAACTATGGCTACACCTTC
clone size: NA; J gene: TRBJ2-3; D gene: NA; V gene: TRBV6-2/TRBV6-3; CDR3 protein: CASSPRASTDTQYF; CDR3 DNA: TGTGCCAGCAGCCCGAGGGCCTCTACAGATACGCAGTATTTT
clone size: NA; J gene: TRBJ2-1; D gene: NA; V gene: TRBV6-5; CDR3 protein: CASSPPLYNEQFF; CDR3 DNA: TGTGCCAGCAGTCCGCCCCTCTACAATGAGCAGTTCTTC
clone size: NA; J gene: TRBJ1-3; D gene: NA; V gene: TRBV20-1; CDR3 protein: CSASSGNTIYF; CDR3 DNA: TGCAGTGCCAGCTCTGGAAACACCATATATTTT
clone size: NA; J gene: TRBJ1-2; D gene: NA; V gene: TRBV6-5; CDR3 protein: CASAFGSPYGYTF; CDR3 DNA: TGTGCCAGTGCTTTTGGTAGCCCTTATGGCTACACCTTC
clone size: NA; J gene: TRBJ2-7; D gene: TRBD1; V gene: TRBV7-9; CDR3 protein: CASSLSGQGGEQYF; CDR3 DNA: TGTGCCAGCAGCTTAAGTGGACAGGGCGGGGAGCAGTACTTC
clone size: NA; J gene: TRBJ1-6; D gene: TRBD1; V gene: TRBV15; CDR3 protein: CATSRDSPRQGVSSPLHF; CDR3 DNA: TGTGCCACCAGCAGAGATTCCCCCCGACAGGGCGTCAGTTCACCCCTCCACTTT
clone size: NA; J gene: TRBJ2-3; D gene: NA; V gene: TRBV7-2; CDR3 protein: CASSLILRTDTQYF; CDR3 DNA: TGTGCCAGCAGCTTAATCCTACGCACAGATACGCAGTATTTT
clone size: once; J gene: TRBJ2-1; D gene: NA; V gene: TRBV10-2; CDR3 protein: CASRGGYNEQFF; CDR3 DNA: TGCGCCAGCAGGGGGGGCTACAATGAGCAGTTCTTC
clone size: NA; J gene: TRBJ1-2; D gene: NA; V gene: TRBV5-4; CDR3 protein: CASSLLTGNYGYTF; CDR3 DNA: TGTGCCAGCAGCCTGTTAACAGGGAACTATGGCTACACCTTC